This section outlines one T cell receptor (beta chain) sequence together with its context. Its antigen is unidentified. The entry originates in a study of CD8+ T cells in alopecia areata. As to treatment: oral pan-JAK inhibitor, 5-10 mg twice daily. General study findings and limits: Sharing of TCR sequences between patients (possibly for HLA-related reasons) was less clear than in mice. While tofacitinib was given, many expanded lesional clones persisted in scalp and blood.

Once RNA had been extracted, it was reverse transcribed into cDNA to act as the sequencing template. The method was immunoSEQ multiplex PCR; TCRdb's version includes in-frame clones alone and lacks a portion of them. The sample yields under 350,000 clones, more than 45% seen once. CDR1 and CDR2 from the germline V gene are GTSNPN and SVGIG (reference sequence). The CDR3 contains 15 residues. V lost 3 bases, J lost 2 bases, and 7 bases stayed unmatched. Sequenced material: CD4+ T cells sorted from blood, taken at week 24, from a patient treated with tofacitinib. The clonotype originates from a human donor with alopecia areata. This rearrangement joins TRBV30 to TRBJ2-5, with 9 bases lining up with TRBD1. In nucleotides, the CDR3 is TGTGCCTGGAGGCTAGGGACAGGGTTACAAGAGACCCAGTACTTC. This codes for CAWRLGTGLQETQYF.